The next 25 T cell receptor beta chains were all read from a single sample in a study of CD8+ T cells in alopecia areata. Following extraction, RNA underwent reverse transcription to cDNA, which served as the sequencing template. The protocol was immunoSEQ multiplex PCR, while the TCRdb copy is restricted to in-frame clones and leaves out a portion. The profile covers roughly 100,000 clones, with 40% to 50% appearing a single time and roughly a sixth taken by the ten largest. Documented treatment: oral pan-JAK inhibitor, 5-10 mg twice daily. Here the sequenced sample was CD8+ T cells sorted from blood, taken at week 24, from a patient treated with tofacitinib. These receptors were obtained from a human donor with alopecia areata.

The chain links TRBV21-1 to TRBJ2-7. TRBV21-1 is a pseudogene locus. CDR3 length: 14 residues. This CDR3 reads CASSKGRRPHEQYF. For the CDR3, the DNA is TGTGCCAGCAGCAAAGGTCGCCGCCCCCACGAGCAGTACTTC.

In DNA form, the CDR3 reads TGCAGCGTCTACACCGACAGTTCCTACGAGCAGTACTTC. Translated, it gives CSVYTDSSYEQYF. The chain recombines TRBV29-1 with TRBJ2-7; D is possibly TRBD1 (5 bases). V was cut by 6 bases and J by 1 base, with 13 bases left in between. This CDR3 has 13 amino acids. Germline V lookup: CDR1 SQVTM, CDR2 ANQGSEA.

This clone was seen a few times. J is TRBJ2-7 and V is TRBV7-2; possible D gene TRBD1, 5 bases. V was clipped by 1 base and J by 5 bases, with 12 bases between them. Germline V gene data show CDR1 as SGHTA and CDR2 as FQGNSA. The CDR3 runs 14 residues. Here the CDR3 reads CASSLDSSDNEQYF. Here the CDR3 DNA reads TGTGCCAGCAGCTTAGACTCCTCGGACAACGAGCAGTACTTC. The full variable domain, with the rest looked up from reference TRBV7-2 and TRBJ2-7, is GAGVSQSPSNKVTEKGKDVELRCDPISGHTALYWYRQSLGQGLEFLIYFQGNSAPDKSGLPSDRFSAERTGGSVSTLTIQRTQQEDSAVYLCASSLDSSDNEQYFGPGTRLTVT.

Only a few counts were recorded for this clone. The genes are TRBV5-1 and TRBJ2-1, with TRBD2 matching 7 bases. V trimming: 3 bases; J trimming: 4 bases; junction bases outside the gene matches: 7. The CDR3 loop spans 15 amino acids. Germline loops: CDR1 SGHRS, CDR2 YFSETQ. CDR3 DNA: TGCGCCAGCAGCTCTACAGCGGGGAGTTACAATGAGCAGTTCTTC. It encodes CASSSTAGSYNEQFF.

The gene calls are TRBV6-5 and TRBJ2-1; 9 bases are a match to TRBD2. Germline CDR1 reads MNHEY; CDR2 reads SVGAGI. Unmatched junction bases numbered 8, after V lost 0 bases and J lost 8 bases. The CDR3 contains 16 residues. CDR3 in DNA: TGTGCCAGCAGTTACTCATCTAGCGGGGCTGGCGATGAGCAGTTCTTC. Protein sequence: CASSYSSSGAGDEQFF.

This clone was seen a handful of times. The rearrangement links TRBV6-1 to TRBJ2-5; maybe TRBD1 (6 bases). The CDR3 covers 13 residues. The V gene lost 6 bases and the J gene lost 6 bases, with 14 bases spanning the gap. Per germline, CDR1 MNHNS and CDR2 SASEGT. The CDR3 DNA reads as TGTGCCAGCAGCCCCACAGGGTTGAAGACCCAGTACTTC. Its protein product is CASSPTGLKTQYF.

CDR3: CASSQGVDSNQPQHF. The CDR3 DNA follows: TGTGCCAGCAGCCAGGGGGTCGACAGTAATCAGCCCCAGCATTTT. The chain links TRBV5-8 to TRBJ1-5; 7 positions agree with TRBD1. V was clipped by 4 bases and J by 4 bases; unmatched bases: 8. This CDR3 comprises 15 residues. Germline values: CDR1 SGHTS, CDR2 YDEGEE.

This clone has more than one count but fewer than ten. The V gene is TRBV7-9, the J gene TRBJ1-2; weak D call: TRBD1 (6 bases). Germline V gives CDR1 SEHNR, CDR2 FQNEAQ (reference sequence). This CDR3 spans 15 amino acids. Deletions cut 6 bases from V and 4 bases from J, with 18 bases between. The CDR3 nucleotides are TGTGCCAGCAGGGCAGAGGGGGGAAATGTCTATGGCTACACCTTC. This codes for CASRAEGGNVYGYTF.

The chain recombines TRBV25-1 with TRBJ2-2; the D is unclear. The CDR3 has 13 amino acids. Trimming took 11 bases from V and 2 from J, leaving 12 bases between them. Germline assignment: CDR1 MGHDK and CDR2 SYGVNS. CDR3 sequence reads: CASGQINTGELFF. The CDR3 DNA follows: TGTGCCTCTGGGCAGATCAACACCGGGGAGCTGTTTTTT.

The rearrangement joins TRBV25-1 to TRBJ2-7; possible D gene TRBD1, 5 bases. The CDR3 covers 13 residues. Trimming left V 2 bases short and J 3 bases short, with 8 bases between. From germline, CDR1 is MGHDK and CDR2 SYGVNS. Written as DNA, the CDR3 is TGTGCCAGCAGTGAACAGGGCATCTACGAGCAGTACTTC. Protein sequence: CASSEQGIYEQYF.

This clone was seen a handful of times. The chain combines TRBV6-6 with TRBJ2-3, with D unclear. CDR3 length: 11 residues. With 9 bases removed from V and 9 bases from J, the gap between germline ends came to 13 bases. Germline CDR1 and CDR2: MNHNY and SVGAGI (reference sequence). CDR3 DNA sequence: TGTGCCAGTCACGAGGCACGGACGCAGTATTTT. It translates to CASHEARTQYF.

The rearrangement joins TRBV10-3 to TRBJ2-2, with D unclear. The CDR3 is 12 amino acids. Germline assignment: CDR1 ENHRY and CDR2 SYGVKD. The V gene lost 8 bases and the J gene lost 2 bases, with 6 bases spanning the gap. The CDR3 sequence: CAIGENTGELFF. DNA of the CDR3: TGTGCCATCGGGGAAAACACCGGGGAGCTGTTTTTT.

This clone showed up just a few times. This sequence joins TRBV4-1 and TRBJ2-3, with 7 bases identical to TRBD2. J lost 1 base, V lost 3 bases, and 4 bases had no gene match. From germline, CDR1 is MGHRA and CDR2 YSYEKL. This CDR3 spans 15 amino acids. The CDR3 bases are TGCGCCAGCAGCCAGCGGACTAGTCGCACAGATACGCAGTATTTT. Translation: CASSQRTSRTDTQYF.

The V and J genes are TRBV5-6 and TRBJ2-1; 7 bases fit TRBD1. The CDR3 is made up of 14 amino acids. The V gene's germline CDR1 is SGHDT and CDR2 YYEEEE. J gave up 7 bases and V 3 bases, and 7 bases lay outside the gene matches. The chain's CDR3 is CASSSGGVLNEQFF. For the CDR3, the DNA is TGTGCCAGCAGCTCAGGGGGTGTTTTAAATGAGCAGTTCTTC.

This sequence joins TRBV9 and TRBJ2-5; D assignment may be TRBD1 or TRBD2 (5 bases each). The V gene lost 2 bases and the J gene lost 4 bases, with 12 bases spanning the gap. The CDR3 sequence is 14 residues long. Germline CDR1 reads SGDLS; CDR2 reads YYNGEE. The DNA for the CDR3 is TGTGCCAGCAGCGTGGGGACGGTGGTAGAGACCCAGTACTTC. Protein sequence: CASSVGTVVETQYF.

The genes are TRBV13 and TRBJ2-2, with D unclear. CDR1 and CDR2 from the germline V gene are PRHDT and FYEKMQ (reference sequence). Trimming took 5 bases from V and 5 from J, leaving 9 bases between them. The CDR3 totals 13 residues. CDR3: CASSPTLTGELFF. CDR3 nucleotides: TGTGCCAGCAGCCCTACTCTGACCGGGGAGCTGTTTTTT.

The rearrangement uses TRBV4-1 and TRBJ2-7, with D perhaps TRBD2 (6 bases). V gave up 0 bases and J gave up 1 base, with 10 bases separating them. This CDR3 is built from 15 residues. CDR1 and CDR2 from the germline V gene are MGHRA and YSYEKL. CDR3 sequence: CASSQEWRGSYEQYF. The CDR3 DNA is TGCGCCAGCAGCCAAGAGTGGCGGGGATCCTACGAGCAGTACTTC.

This clone came up a few times. The V gene is TRBV23-1, the J gene TRBJ1-1, with D tentatively TRBD1 (6 bases). TRBV23-1 belongs to the ORF category, with a function that is uncertain. The CDR3 has 16 amino acids. The V end was cut by 7 bases, the J end by 4 bases, with 22 bases between. CDR3 in DNA: TGCGCCAGCATTAGATATGGAGGGGGGCCGAGCACTGAAGCTTTCTTT. Protein: CASIRYGGGPSTEAFF.

This clone was picked up one time. The V and J genes are TRBV27 and TRBJ1-5; unclear D gene. Trimming shortened V by 3 bases and J by 1 base, and 10 bases separated the two germline ends. Germline-derived CDR1 and CDR2 are MNHEY and SMNVEV (reference sequence). The CDR3 runs to 15 residues. DNA of the CDR3: TGTGCCAGCAGTTTGGTGGCGTCGAGCAATCAGCCCCAGCATTTT. Its protein product is CASSLVASSNQPQHF.

The table lists this clone with a few counts. The chain carries TRBV28 and TRBJ2-1, with TRBD2 matching 8 bases. The junction had 7 bases not matched to a gene; V was cut back by 4 bases and J by 8 bases. Per the germline V gene, CDR1 is MDHEN and CDR2 is SYDVKM. The CDR3 is 14 residues long. CDR3 in DNA: TGTGCCAGCAGTTGGGAAGCGGGAGTAGATGAGCAGTTCTTC. The encoded protein is CASSWEAGVDEQFF.

The V call is TRBV9, the J call TRBJ2-7; D remains unclear. Trimming took 3 bases from V and 3 from J, leaving 19 bases between them. This CDR3 region has 16 residues. Germline CDR1 reads SGDLS; CDR2 reads YYNGEE. The CDR3 reads CASSGPRSQAGYEQYF. CDR3 nucleotide sequence: TGTGCCAGCAGCGGGCCGAGGAGCCAGGCTGGCTACGAGCAGTACTTC.

The sample holds a few counts of this clone. The chain links TRBV15 to TRBJ2-7; TRBD2 matches 10 bases. CDR3 length equals 16 residues. The V segment lost 4 bases and the J segment 4 bases; nucleotides outside the gene matches: 10. From germline, CDR1 is LNHNV and CDR2 YYDKDF (reference sequence). The CDR3 here is CATSIRTSGGVYEQYF. The CDR3 bases are TGTGCCACCAGCATAAGGACTAGCGGAGGGGTTTACGAGCAGTACTTC.

This clone was counted a few times. J is TRBJ2-5 and V is TRBV5-6; 14 nucleotides agree with TRBD2. V trimming: 4 bases; J trimming: 2 bases; junction bases outside the gene matches: 7. The CDR3 runs 17 residues. Looked up from germline, CDR1 is SGHDT and CDR2 is YYEEEE. The DNA for the CDR3 is TGTGCCAGCAGCATAAGGACTAGCGGGAGGCTGCAAGAGACCCAGTACTTC. Its translation: CASSIRTSGRLQETQYF.

The V call is TRBV4-1, the J call TRBJ2-1; 12 bases agree with TRBD2. The CDR3 runs to 19 residues. V shed 2 bases, J shed 5 bases, and the junction held 13 bases outside the gene matches. Looked up from germline, CDR1 is MGHRA and CDR2 is YSYEKL. The CDR3 DNA reads as TGCGCCAGCAGCCAATTGTGGGGGGCTAGCGGGAGGGACGACAATGAGCAGTTCTTC. Its protein is CASSQLWGASGRDDNEQFF.

V and J are TRBV4-1 and TRBJ1-1; D is perhaps TRBD1 (5 bases). Germline V gives CDR1 MGHRA, CDR2 YSYEKL. The CDR3 spans 14 residues. V was cut by 0 bases and J by 5 bases, with 10 bases left in between. The CDR3 DNA is TGCGCCAGCAGCCAAGAAATGACAGATACTGAAGCTTTCTTT. Encoded protein: CASSQEMTDTEAFF.